This T cell receptor beta chain was recorded in a study of early T cells in non-severe SARS-CoV-2 infection. Looking at the study overall: Sequencing input comprised bulk RNA from unsorted whole blood; chain pairing was not available.

Unique molecular identifiers (one per individual cDNA molecule) were attached. TCRdb processed the 5' RACE reads anew with MiXCR; each CDR3 protein has one entry. The table records 60,000 to 75,000 distinct CDR3 sequences, around 12% of them present only once. V gave up 4 bases and J gave up 2 bases, with 15 bases separating them. Germline loops: CDR1 MNHNS, CDR2 SASEGT. This CDR3 is 15 amino acids long. Concerning this clonotype: Its antigen is currently unknown.

Whole-study findings and limits: Matching with VDJdb favored anti-spike CD8 responses (missing private and CD4 specificities).

The chain joins TRBV6-1 to TRBJ2-7; D is undetermined. The receptor comes from an adult who was a healthcare worker with PCR-confirmed SARS-CoV-2 infection or an uninfected control (not recorded which). The specimen comprised whole blood, sampled at baseline. The CDR3 bases are TGTGCCAGCAGTGCAACGGACGGTCCTACCTACGAGCAGTACTTC. This sequence encodes CASSATDGPTYEQYF.